This T cell receptor beta chain emerged from a study of blood T cell repertoires in COVID-19. Study-wide background: Acute and convalescent COVID-19 specimens originated in the United States, Italy and Spain. Sources were T cells, B-cell-depleted T cells, or PBMCs; the material itself was cDNA or gDNA.

This CDR3 has 15 residues. Trimming left V 7 bases short and J 8 bases short, with 22 bases between. Germline V gene lookup returns CDR1 SNHLY and CDR2 FYNNEI. A few counts support this clone. Generated by immunoSEQ multiplex PCR, the TCRdb table keeps only in-frame clones and is missing some. The sample yields tens of thousands of clones, roughly four fifths seen once. The sequenced sample consisted of peripheral blood. This chain joins TRBV2 and TRBJ2-3; D is possibly TRBD2 (7 bases). This TCR derives from a woman of 80 years or more with acute or convalescent COVID-19. CDR3 sequence: CASKMDGLEGGTQYF. DNA of the CDR3: TGTGCCAGCAAAATGGATGGACTAGAGGGGGGTACGCAGTATTTT.